This T cell receptor (beta chain) was sequenced for a study of T cell repertoires in cytomegalovirus infection. Background on the study: Signatures in public TCR beta sequences pointed to both CMV infection and matching HLA type. The study's findings and limits: Ex vivo responses were dominated by HLA-C-restricted CMV-specific TCR beta clonotypes.

The CDR3 loop spans 16 amino acids. V was pared by 5 bases and J by 1 base, with 8 bases of the junction left unmatched. Germline V lookup: CDR1 SGHTA, CDR2 FQGNSA. In TCRdb, the reads were re-called with MiXCR into one record per CDR3 protein. The data contain more than 85,000 distinct CDR3 sequences, approximately 17% of them singletons. This clonotype was observed many times. The antigen is unknown. This receptor was taken from a human donor in good health (CMV status not recorded). Some clones in this sample may be carry-over from other donors' samples. The chain links TRBV7-2 to TRBJ1-3; 7 bases are a match to TRBD1. Material: PBMCs. The CDR3 loop is CASSLRQGVSGNTIYF. CDR3 coding DNA: TGTGCCAGCAGCCTCCGGCAGGGGGTTTCTGGAAACACCATATATTTT. Looking up the rest from reference TRBV7-2 and TRBJ1-3 gives the full variable domain: GAGVSQSPSNKVTEKGKDVELRCDPISGHTALYWYRQSLGQGLEFLIYFQGNSAPDKSGLPSDRFSAERTGGSVSTLTIQRTQQEDSAVYLCASSLRQGVSGNTIYFGEGSWLTVV.